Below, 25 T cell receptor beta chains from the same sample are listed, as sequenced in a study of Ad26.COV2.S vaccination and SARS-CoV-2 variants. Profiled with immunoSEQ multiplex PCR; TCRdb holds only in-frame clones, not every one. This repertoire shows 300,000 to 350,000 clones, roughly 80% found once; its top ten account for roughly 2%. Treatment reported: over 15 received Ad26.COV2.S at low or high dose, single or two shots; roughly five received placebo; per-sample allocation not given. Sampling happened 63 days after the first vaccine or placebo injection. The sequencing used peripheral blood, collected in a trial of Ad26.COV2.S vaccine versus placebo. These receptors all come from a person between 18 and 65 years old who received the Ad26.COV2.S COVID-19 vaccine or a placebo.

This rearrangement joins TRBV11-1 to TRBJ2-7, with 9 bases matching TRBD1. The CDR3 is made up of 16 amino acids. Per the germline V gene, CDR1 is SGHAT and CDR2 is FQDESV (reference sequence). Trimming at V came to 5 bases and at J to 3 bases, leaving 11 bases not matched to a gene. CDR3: CASSPTDRGSHYEQYF. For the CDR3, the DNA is TGTGCCAGCAGCCCTACGGACAGGGGATCCCACTACGAGCAGTACTTC.

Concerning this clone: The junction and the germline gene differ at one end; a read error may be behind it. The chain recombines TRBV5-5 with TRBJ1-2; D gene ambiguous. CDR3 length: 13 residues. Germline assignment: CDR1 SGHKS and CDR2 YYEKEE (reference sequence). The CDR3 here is CASRLDVDYGYTF. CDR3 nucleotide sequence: TGTGCCAGCAGGTTGGACGTAGACTATGGCTACACCTTC. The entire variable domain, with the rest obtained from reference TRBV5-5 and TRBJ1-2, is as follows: DAGVTQSPTHLIKTRGQQVTLRCSPISGHKSVSWYQQVLGQGPQFIFQYYEKEERGRGNFPDRFSARQFPNYSSELNVNALLLGDSALYLCASRLDVDYGYTFGSGTRLTVV.

The CDR3 bases are TGTGCCAGCAGCGTAGACGGGGTCGGGGAGACCCAGTACTTC. It is translated as CASSVDGVGETQYF. The V and J genes are TRBV2 and TRBJ2-5, with D perhaps TRBD2 (5 bases). The germline V and J ends were trimmed by 6 bases and 5 bases, with 16 bases remaining between them. CDR3 length: 14 residues. Per the germline V gene, CDR1 is SNHLY and CDR2 is FYNNEI.

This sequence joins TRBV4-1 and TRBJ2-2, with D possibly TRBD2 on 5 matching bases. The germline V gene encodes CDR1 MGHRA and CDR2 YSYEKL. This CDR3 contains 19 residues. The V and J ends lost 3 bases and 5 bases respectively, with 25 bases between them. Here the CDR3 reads CASSHEPGSLIQMTGELFF. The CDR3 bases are TGCGCCAGCAGCCATGAACCGGGAAGTCTTATCCAGATGACCGGGGAGCTGTTTTTT.

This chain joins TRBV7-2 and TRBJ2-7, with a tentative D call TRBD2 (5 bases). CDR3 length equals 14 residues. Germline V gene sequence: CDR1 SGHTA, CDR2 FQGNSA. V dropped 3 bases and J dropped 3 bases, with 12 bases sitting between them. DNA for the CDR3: TGTGCCAGCAGCTTCCCGGGATACAACTACGAGCAGTACTTC. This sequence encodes CASSFPGYNYEQYF.

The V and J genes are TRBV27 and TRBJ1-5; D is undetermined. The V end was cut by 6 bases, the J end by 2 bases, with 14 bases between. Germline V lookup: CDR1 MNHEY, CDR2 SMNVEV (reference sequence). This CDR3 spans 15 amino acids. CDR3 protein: CASRVGIDGNQPQHF. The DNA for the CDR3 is TGTGCCAGCAGGGTAGGAATAGATGGCAATCAGCCCCAGCATTTT.

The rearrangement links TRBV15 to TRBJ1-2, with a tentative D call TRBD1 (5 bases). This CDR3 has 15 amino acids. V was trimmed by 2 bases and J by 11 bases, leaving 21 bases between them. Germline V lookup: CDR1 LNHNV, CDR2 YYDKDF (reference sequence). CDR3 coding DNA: TGTGCCACCAGCAGACTGGGCACCGACAGTATGCGGTACACCTTC. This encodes CATSRLGTDSMRYTF.

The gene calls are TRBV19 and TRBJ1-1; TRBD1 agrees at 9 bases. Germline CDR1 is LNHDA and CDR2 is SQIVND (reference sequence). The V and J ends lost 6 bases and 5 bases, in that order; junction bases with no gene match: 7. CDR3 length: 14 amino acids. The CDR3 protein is CASSTGQGLTEAFF. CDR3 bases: TGTGCCAGTAGCACAGGACAGGGGTTGACTGAAGCTTTCTTT.

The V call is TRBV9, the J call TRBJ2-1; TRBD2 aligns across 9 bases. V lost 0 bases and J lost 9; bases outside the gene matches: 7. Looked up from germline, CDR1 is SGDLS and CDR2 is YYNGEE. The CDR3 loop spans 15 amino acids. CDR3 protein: CASSVGSSGAGEQFF. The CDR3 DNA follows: TGTGCCAGCAGCGTAGGCTCTAGCGGGGCAGGTGAGCAGTTCTTC. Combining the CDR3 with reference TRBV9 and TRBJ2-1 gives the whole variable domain DSGVTQTPKHLITATGQRVTLRCSPRSGDLSVYWYQQSLDQGLQFLIQYYNGEERAKGNILERFSAQQFPDLHSELNLSSLELGDSALYFCASSVGSSGAGEQFFGPGTRLTVL.

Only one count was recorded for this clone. The CDR3 DNA follows: TGCGCCAGCAGCTCAGGACAGGGGGGAACCGGGGAGCTGTTTTTT. Its translation is CASSSGQGGTGELFF. V gene TRBV5-1 combines with J gene TRBJ2-2; 10 bases are a match to TRBD1. This CDR3 region has 15 residues. Germline-derived CDR1 and CDR2 are SGHRS and YFSETQ. V trimming: 3 bases; J trimming: 5 bases; junction bases outside the gene matches: 4.

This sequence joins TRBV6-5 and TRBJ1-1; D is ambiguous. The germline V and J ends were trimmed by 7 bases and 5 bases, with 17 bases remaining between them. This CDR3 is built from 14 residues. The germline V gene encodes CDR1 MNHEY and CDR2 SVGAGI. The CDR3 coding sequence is TGTGCCAGCAATCGGTGGAGTGAGGAGACTGAAGCTTTCTTT. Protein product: CASNRWSEETEAFF.

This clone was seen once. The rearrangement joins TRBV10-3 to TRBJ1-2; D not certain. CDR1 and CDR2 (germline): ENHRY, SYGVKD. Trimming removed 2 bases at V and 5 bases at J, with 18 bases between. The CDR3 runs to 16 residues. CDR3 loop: CAISERLGLVVYGYTF. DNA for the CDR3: TGTGCCATCAGTGAGAGGCTCGGTTTAGTGGTTTATGGCTACACCTTC.

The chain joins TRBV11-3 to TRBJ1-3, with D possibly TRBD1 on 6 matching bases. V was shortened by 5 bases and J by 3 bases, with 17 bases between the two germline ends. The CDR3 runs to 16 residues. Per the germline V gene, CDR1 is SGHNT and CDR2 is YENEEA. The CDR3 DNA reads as TGTGCCAGCAGCCCGTTGGCAGGGGTAATTGGAAACACCATATATTTT. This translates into CASSPLAGVIGNTIYF.

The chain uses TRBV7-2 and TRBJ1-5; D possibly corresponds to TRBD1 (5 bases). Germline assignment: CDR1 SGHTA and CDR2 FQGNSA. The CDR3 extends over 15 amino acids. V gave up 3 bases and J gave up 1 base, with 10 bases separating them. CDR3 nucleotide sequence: TGTGCCAGCAGCTTCTTAGGGGACAGCAATCAGCCCCAGCATTTT. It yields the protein CASSFLGDSNQPQHF.

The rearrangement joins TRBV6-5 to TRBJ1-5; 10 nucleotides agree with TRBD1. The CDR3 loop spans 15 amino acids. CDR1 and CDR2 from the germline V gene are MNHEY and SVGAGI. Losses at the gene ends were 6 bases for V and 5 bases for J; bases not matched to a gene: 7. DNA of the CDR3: TGTGCCAGCAGGCCTGACAGGGGGCGACATCAGCCCCAGCATTTT. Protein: CASRPDRGRHQPQHF.

CDR3 coding DNA: TGTGCCAGCAGCCAAGAGACGATCGCGGGTGGCTACACCTTC. This translates into CASSQETIAGGYTF. The chain carries TRBV3-1 (or the pseudogene TRBV3-2) and TRBJ1-2; D remains ambiguous. The V end was cut by 0 bases, the J end by 7 bases, with 12 bases between. Germline assignment: CDR1 LGHDT and CDR2 YNNKEL (reference sequence). This CDR3 is built from 14 residues.

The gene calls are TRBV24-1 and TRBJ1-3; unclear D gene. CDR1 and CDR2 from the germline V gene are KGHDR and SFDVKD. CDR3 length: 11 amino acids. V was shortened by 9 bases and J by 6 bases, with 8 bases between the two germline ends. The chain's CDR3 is CATRTTNTIYF. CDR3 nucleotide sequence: TGTGCCACCCGGACCACAAACACCATATATTTT.

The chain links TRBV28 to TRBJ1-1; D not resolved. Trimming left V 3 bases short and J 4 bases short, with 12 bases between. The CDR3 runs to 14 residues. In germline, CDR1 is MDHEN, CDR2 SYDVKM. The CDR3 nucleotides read TGTGCCAGCAGTTTTGATAGGAGTTTCACTGAAGCTTTCTTT. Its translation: CASSFDRSFTEAFF.

The CDR3 loop is CAWRSPEDYGYTF. The CDR3 nucleotides read TGTGCCTGGAGGTCCCCGGAAGACTATGGCTACACCTTC. This chain uses TRBV30 with TRBJ1-2, with D unclear. The CDR3 is made up of 13 amino acids. The germline V gene encodes CDR1 GTSNPN and CDR2 SVGIG (reference sequence). V was trimmed by 3 bases and J by 3 bases, leaving 11 bases between them. Combining the CDR3 with reference TRBV30 and TRBJ1-2 gives the whole variable domain SQTIHQWPATLVQPVGSPLSLECTVEGTSNPNLYWYRQAAGRGLQLLFYSVGIGQISSEVPQNLSASRPQDRQFILSSKKLLLSDSGFYLCAWRSPEDYGYTFGSGTRLTVV.

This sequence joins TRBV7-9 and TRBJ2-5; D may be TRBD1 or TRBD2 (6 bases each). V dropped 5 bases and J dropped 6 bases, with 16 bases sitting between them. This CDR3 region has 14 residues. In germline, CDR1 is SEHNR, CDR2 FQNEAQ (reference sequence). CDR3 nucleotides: TGTGCCAGCAGCACAATCGAAGGGGGGCAGACCCAGTACTTC. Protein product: CASSTIEGGQTQYF.

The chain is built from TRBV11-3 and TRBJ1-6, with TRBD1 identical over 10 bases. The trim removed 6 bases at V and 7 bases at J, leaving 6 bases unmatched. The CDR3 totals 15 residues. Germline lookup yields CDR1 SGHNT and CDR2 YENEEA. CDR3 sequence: CASSFEGQGNSPLHF. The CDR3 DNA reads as TGTGCCAGCAGTTTTGAGGGACAGGGGAATTCACCCCTCCACTTT.

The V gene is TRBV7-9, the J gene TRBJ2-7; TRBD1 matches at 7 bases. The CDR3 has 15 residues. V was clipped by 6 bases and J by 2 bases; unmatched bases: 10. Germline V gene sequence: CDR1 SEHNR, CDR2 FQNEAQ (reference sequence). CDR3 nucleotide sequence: TGTGCCAGCAGTCAAAATTCACAGGGGCCCTACGAGCAGTACTTC. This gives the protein CASSQNSQGPYEQYF. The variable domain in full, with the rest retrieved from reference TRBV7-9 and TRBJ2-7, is DTGVSQNPRHKITKRGQNVTFRCDPISEHNRLYWYRQTLGQGPEFLTYFQNEAQLEKSRLLSDRFSAERPKGSFSTLEIQRTEQGDSAMYLCASSQNSQGPYEQYFGPGTRLTVT.

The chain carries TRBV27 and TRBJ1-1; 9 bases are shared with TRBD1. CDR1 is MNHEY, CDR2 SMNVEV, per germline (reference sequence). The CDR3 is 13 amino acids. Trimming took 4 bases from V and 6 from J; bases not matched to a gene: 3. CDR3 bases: TGTGCCAGCAGTTCAACAGGGGGCTCTGAAGCTTTCTTT. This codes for CASSSTGGSEAFF.

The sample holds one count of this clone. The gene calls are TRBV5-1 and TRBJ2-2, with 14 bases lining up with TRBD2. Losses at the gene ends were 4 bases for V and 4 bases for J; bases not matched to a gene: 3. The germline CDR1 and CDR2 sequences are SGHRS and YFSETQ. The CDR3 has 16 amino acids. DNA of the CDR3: TGCGCCAGCAGCGCGACTAGCGGGGGGGGCACCGGGGAGCTGTTTTTT. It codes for CASSATSGGGTGELFF. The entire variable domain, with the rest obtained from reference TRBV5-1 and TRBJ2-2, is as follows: KAGVTQTPRYLIKTRGQQVTLSCSPISGHRSVSWYQQTPGQGLQFLFEYFSETQRNKGNFPGRFSGRQFSNSRSEMNVSTLELGDSALYLCASSATSGGGTGELFFGEGSRLTVL.

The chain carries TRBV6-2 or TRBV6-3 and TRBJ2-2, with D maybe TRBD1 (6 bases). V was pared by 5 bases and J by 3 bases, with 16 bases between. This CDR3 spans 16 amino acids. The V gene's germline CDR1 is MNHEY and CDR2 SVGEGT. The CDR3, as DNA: TGTGCCAGCAGTCCGTTATGGGCAGGGGACACCGGGGAGCTGTTTTTT. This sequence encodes CASSPLWAGDTGELFF.